This paragraph reports one T cell receptor (beta chain). Its antigen is as yet unknown. Other DNA sequences in the same sample also yield this CDR3. A multiplex PCR was run with 60 Vbeta primers and 13 Jbeta primers. Libraries were prepared by immunoSEQ multiplex PCR; TCRdb keeps only in-frame clonotypes and omits some of them. This sample has some 170,000 clones, with 82% found just once. The sample comes from a study of cytomegalovirus exposure and HLA in healthy donors. On the study more broadly: The study's early data release held roughly 91 million unique TCRs from HLA-typed donors. Among the 400 or so donors who were genotyped, roughly 85% fell in the genetic ancestry cluster that is associated with self-reported Caucasian donors.

J gave up 2 bases and V 1 base, and 2 bases lay outside the gene matches. This CDR3 is built from 14 residues. Germline lookup yields CDR1 SGHRS and CDR2 YFSETQ. Study results and caveats: A later analysis linked a missense DCLRE1C variant to TCR beta V- and J-gene trimming. In a later analysis, across HLA loci, associated TCR counts were highest for DRB1, lowest for HLA-C.

Material for sequencing was PBMCs. This clonotype was obtained from a man aged 45 to 65 in good health and CMV-seropositive. The J gene is TRBJ1-1, the V gene TRBV5-1; 7 bases line up with TRBD1. In DNA, the CDR3 is TGCGCCAGCAGCTTGTCAGGGGGAAACACTGAAGCTTTCTTT. This encodes CASSLSGGNTEAFF.